This T cell receptor (beta chain) is drawn from a study of memory CD4+ T cells and cytomegalovirus serostatus. TCRdb's copy holds only in-frame clones and misses some; the assay was immunoSEQ multiplex PCR. This sample has fewer than 50,000 clones, with about 79% found just once. Unmatched junction bases numbered 4, after V lost 3 bases and J lost 7 bases. The CDR3 sequence is 13 residues long. Germline V gives CDR1 SGHNT, CDR2 YYREEE (reference sequence). Single viable CD3+CD4+CD8-CD45RO+ cells were sorted as the memory CD4+ T cells. After thawing, CD4+ T cells were positively selected. This receptor was obtained from an adult in good health and CMV-seronegative. The genes are TRBV5-4 and TRBJ1-1; 9 positions match TRBD1. The specimen was memory CD4+ T cells from blood. Here the CDR3 reads CASSWDRVHEAFF. In DNA form, the CDR3 reads TGTGCCAGCAGCTGGGACAGGGTTCATGAAGCTTTCTTT. The full variable domain, rest sourced from reference TRBV5-4 and TRBJ1-1, is ETGVTQSPTHLIKTRGQQVTLRCSSQSGHNTVSWYQQALGQGPQFIFQYYREEENGRGNFPPRFSGLQFPNYSSELNVNALELDDSALYLCASSWDRVHEAFFGQGTRLTVV.